Following are 25 T cell receptor beta chains from one sample sequenced in a study of blood T cell repertoires in COVID-19. The data were produced by immunoSEQ multiplex PCR, yet TCRdb's version contains in-frame clones alone and is incomplete. Of 150,000 to 200,000 clones listed, about 86% are singletons. The sample was peripheral blood. The receptors were sampled from a woman in her 70s with COVID-19, enrolled during active disease.

The chain is built from TRBV3-1 (or the pseudogene TRBV3-2) and TRBJ2-5, with 13 bases lining up with TRBD2. Looked up from germline, CDR1 is LGHDT and CDR2 is YNNKEL (reference sequence). The CDR3 is 16 amino acids. J was trimmed by 5 bases and V by 4 bases; bases with no gene match: 7. The CDR3 is CASSRQLAGGRETQYF. CDR3 DNA sequence: TGTGCCAGCAGCCGCCAACTAGCGGGAGGGCGTGAGACCCAGTACTTC.

CDR3 protein: CASSLQGDTEAFF. The CDR3 DNA reads as TGTGCCAGCAGCTTGCAGGGGGACACTGAAGCTTTCTTT. This chain connects TRBV11-2 to TRBJ1-1; 7 bases fit TRBD1. The V gene end was trimmed by 3 bases and the J gene end by 3 bases; junction bases not matched to a gene: 1. The germline gives CDR1 SGHAT, CDR2 FQNNGV. The CDR3 length is 13 residues. Using reference TRBV11-2 and TRBJ1-1 for the parts outside the CDR3, the full variable domain is EAGVAQSPRYKIIEKRQSVAFWCNPISGHATLYWYQQILGQGPKLLIQFQNNGVVDDSQLPKDRFSAERLKGVDSTLKIQPAKLEDSAVYLCASSLQGDTEAFFGQGTRLTVV.

The chain recombines TRBV29-1 with TRBJ2-1, with D tentatively TRBD1 (5 bases). CDR1 and CDR2 from the germline V gene are SQVTM and ANQGSEA. The germline V and J ends were trimmed by 3 bases and 4 bases, with 13 bases remaining between them. CDR3 length: 14 residues. This CDR3 reads CSVEVGRDYNEQFF. The CDR3 DNA is TGCAGCGTTGAGGTGGGCAGGGATTACAATGAGCAGTTCTTC.

The chain uses TRBV3-1 (or the pseudogene TRBV3-2) and TRBJ2-5, with 8 bases aligning to TRBD2. Looked up from germline, CDR1 is LGHDT and CDR2 is YNNKEL (reference sequence). CDR3 length: 14 amino acids. V lost 4 bases, J lost 5 bases, and 6 bases stayed unmatched. The CDR3: CASSPGLVYETQYF. CDR3 DNA: TGTGCCAGCAGCCCGGGACTAGTATATGAGACCCAGTACTTC.

This rearrangement joins TRBV7-9 to TRBJ2-2; 14 nucleotides match TRBD2. V shed 6 bases, J shed 1 base, and the junction held 10 bases outside the gene matches. This CDR3 is built from 19 residues. Germline CDR1 reads SEHNR; CDR2 reads FQNEAQ (reference sequence). The DNA for the CDR3 is TGTGCCAGCAGGATTAGGGGACTAGCGGGAGTTAAGAACACCGGGGAGCTGTTTTTT. This sequence encodes CASRIRGLAGVKNTGELFF.

The chain recombines TRBV19 with TRBJ2-7; 7 bases are shared with TRBD1. This CDR3 has 13 residues. J gave up 3 bases and V 4 bases, and 3 bases lay outside the gene matches. CDR1 is LNHDA, CDR2 SQIVND, per germline (reference sequence). In DNA form, the CDR3 reads TGTGCCAGTAGTACCTGGGACAGCTACGAGCAGTACTTC. Its translation is CASSTWDSYEQYF. Together with reference TRBV19 and TRBJ2-7, the CDR3 gives the full variable domain: DGGITQSPKYLFRKEGQNVTLSCEQNLNHDAMYWYRQDPGQGLRLIYYSQIVNDFQKGDIAEGYSVSREKKESFPLTVTSAQKNPTAFYLCASSTWDSYEQYFGPGTRLTVT.

This clone appeared a single time. The CDR3 is CASSLAIRQGSDEQYF. CDR3 nucleotides: TGCGCCAGCAGCTTGGCGATCAGACAGGGTAGTGACGAGCAGTACTTC. The gene calls are TRBV5-1 and TRBJ2-7; TRBD1 matches 7 bases. The CDR3 totals 16 residues. V trimming: 0 bases; J trimming: 5 bases; junction bases outside the gene matches: 11. Germline-derived CDR1 and CDR2 are SGHRS and YFSETQ.

The chain carries TRBV12-5 and TRBJ1-4; 7 bases map to TRBD1. V shed 1 base, J shed 0 bases, and the junction held 2 bases outside the gene matches. CDR3 size: 16 residues. Germline CDR1 LGHNT, CDR2 FRNRAP. The CDR3 region has the DNA TGTGCTAGTGGTTTGGGCCAGGGGGCAACTAATGAAAAACTGTTTTTT. Amino acids: CASGLGQGATNEKLFF. The full variable domain, in which reference TRBV12-5 and TRBJ1-4 provide the parts outside the CDR3, is DARVTQTPRHKVTEMGQEVTMRCQPILGHNTVFWYRQTMMQGLELLAYFRNRAPLDDSGMPKDRFSAEMPDATLATLKIQPSEPRDSAVYFCASGLGQGATNEKLFFGSGTQLSVL.

V and J are TRBV2 and TRBJ1-6; 8 positions agree with TRBD1. The CDR3 runs 13 residues. Trimming took 8 bases from V and 11 from J; bases not matched to a gene: 8. Germline V CDR1 and CDR2: SNHLY, FYNNEI. In DNA form, the CDR3 reads TGTGCCAGCCGAGACAGGGGTTTTACACCCCTCCACTTT. It yields the protein CASRDRGFTPLHF.

The rearrangement links TRBV7-9 to TRBJ1-4; TRBD1 matches 9 bases. Germline V lookup: CDR1 SEHNR, CDR2 FQNEAQ (reference sequence). V was clipped by 5 bases and J by 4 bases; unmatched bases: 11. The CDR3 contains 17 residues. CDR3 in amino acids: CASSPPRGQGSNEKLFF. The DNA of the CDR3 is TGTGCCAGCAGCCCACCACGCGGACAGGGGAGTAATGAAAAACTGTTTTTT.

V usage is TRBV5-1 and J usage is TRBJ1-4; possible D gene TRBD1, 6 bases. CDR3 length equals 17 residues. CDR1 and CDR2 from the germline V gene are SGHRS and YFSETQ. Trimming left V 6 bases short and J 5 bases short, with 23 bases between. CDR3 nucleotides: TGCGCCAGCACATCGGGGGCTTCGGGAGGTAGGAATGAAAAACTGTTTTTT. It encodes CASTSGASGGRNEKLFF.

This sequence joins TRBV19 and TRBJ1-1; 8 bases align to TRBD1. This CDR3 spans 14 amino acids. Germline CDR1 reads LNHDA; CDR2 reads SQIVND (reference sequence). The V gene end was trimmed by 5 bases and the J gene end by 7 bases; junction bases not matched to a gene: 9. This chain's CDR3 is CASSPPGTGREAFF. DNA of the CDR3: TGTGCCAGTAGTCCCCCCGGGACAGGTCGTGAAGCTTTCTTT.

In its sample, this clone was seen once. The V call is TRBV19, the J call TRBJ1-4; D is uncertain. Germline values: CDR1 LNHDA, CDR2 SQIVND (reference sequence). CDR3 size: 15 residues. Trimming left V 2 bases short and J 8 bases short, with 15 bases between. The CDR3 here is CASSISPPPGEKLFF. CDR3 bases: TGTGCCAGTAGTATAAGTCCCCCGCCCGGGGAAAAACTGTTTTTT.

The V gene is TRBV20-1, the J gene TRBJ2-7; D not certain. Trimming left V 3 bases short and J 5 bases short, with 23 bases between. The germline V gene has CDR1 DFQATT and CDR2 SNEGSKA (reference sequence). The CDR3 extends over 16 amino acids. CDR3 residues: CSASAKAVNLDDEQYF. The CDR3 DNA reads TGCAGTGCTAGTGCTAAGGCGGTAAACCTAGACGACGAGCAGTACTTC.

In its sample, this clone was seen once. The chain carries TRBV15 and TRBJ2-7; possibly TRBD1 for D (6 bases). The CDR3 covers 13 residues. Germline loops: CDR1 LNHNV, CDR2 YYDKDF (reference sequence). The V and J ends lost 1 base and 6 bases respectively, with 10 bases between them. The CDR3 bases are TGTGCCACCAGCAGAGCTTCAGGGGTCGAGCAGTACTTC. It is translated as CATSRASGVEQYF. The whole variable domain, remainder taken from reference TRBV15 and TRBJ2-7, is DAMVIQNPRYQVTQFGKPVTLSCSQTLNHNVMYWYQQKSSQAPKLLFHYYDKDFNNEADTPDNFQSRRPNTSFCFLDIRSPGLGDTAMYLCATSRASGVEQYFGPGTRLTVT.

This clone occurred once. The chain joins TRBV28 to TRBJ1-1; weak D call: TRBD1 (5 bases). CDR1 MDHEN and CDR2 SYDVKM come from the germline V gene. Trimming cost V 6 bases and J 3 bases, with 17 bases left between them. The CDR3 is 15 amino acids. The CDR3 sequence is CASRRTQGRYTEAFF. The CDR3 DNA is TGTGCCAGCAGACGGACGCAGGGTAGGTACACTGAAGCTTTCTTT.

This chain uses TRBV9 with TRBJ1-3; D unresolved. Germline CDR1 is SGDLS and CDR2 is YYNGEE. The ends were cut back, 0 bases at V and 0 bases at J, with 7 bases in the middle. CDR3 size: 15 residues. CDR3 region: CASSVGTSSGNTIYF. CDR3 DNA sequence: TGTGCCAGCAGCGTAGGAACAAGCTCTGGAAACACCATATATTTT.

This clone has a single count. The chain is built from TRBV7-8 and TRBJ2-1; 10 bases are a match to TRBD2. From germline, CDR1 is SGHVS and CDR2 FQNEAQ. The V and J ends lost 5 bases and 3 bases, in that order; junction bases with no gene match: 4. CDR3 length: 15 residues. CDR3 residues: CASSTRTSGYNEQFF. In DNA, the CDR3 is TGTGCCAGCAGCACGCGGACTAGCGGCTACAATGAGCAGTTCTTC.

This clone was detected only a few times. The genes are TRBV19 and TRBJ1-2, with 7 bases matching TRBD1. This CDR3 contains 16 residues. Germline CDR1 and CDR2: LNHDA and SQIVND (reference sequence). J lost 4 bases, V lost 7 bases, and 15 bases had no gene match. The CDR3, as DNA: TGTGCCAGTACCCATCCGAGACAGGGCGCGTTCTATGGCTACACCTTC. This codes for CASTHPRQGAFYGYTF.

CDR3 amino acids: CASSLSSGFYGYTF. CDR3 in DNA: TGTGCCAGCAGTTTATCGTCGGGTTTCTATGGCTACACCTTC. The rearrangement uses TRBV27 and TRBJ1-2, with no clear D. The V end lost 0 bases, the J end lost 4 bases, and 9 bases lay between the germline ends. Germline CDR1 MNHEY, CDR2 SMNVEV (reference sequence). The length of the CDR3 is 14 residues.

The J gene is TRBJ1-1, the V gene TRBV7-3; TRBD1 is a possible D gene (5 bases). V was shortened by 7 bases and J by 5 bases, with 8 bases between the two germline ends. Per germline, CDR1 SGHTA and CDR2 FQGTGA. The CDR3 totals 11 residues. The CDR3 sequence is CASIRGTEAFF. DNA for the CDR3: TGTGCCAGCATCCGGGGGACTGAAGCTTTCTTT.

This clone was seen a few times. The rearrangement links TRBV4-1 to TRBJ1-2; D is perhaps TRBD1 (6 bases). The germline gives CDR1 MGHRA, CDR2 YSYEKL. The CDR3 extends over 15 amino acids. Trimming took off 4 bases at V and 0 bases at J, with 12 bases between the two ends. The CDR3 nucleotides are TGCGCCAGCAGCCCGAGGACAGCCTCTAACTATGGCTACACCTTC. This gives the protein CASSPRTASNYGYTF.

The chain recombines TRBV3-1 (or the pseudogene TRBV3-2) with TRBJ1-2; D may be TRBD1 (6 bases). The CDR3 totals 15 residues. V was pared by 3 bases and J by 8 bases, with 19 bases between. Germline loops: CDR1 LGHDT, CDR2 YNNKEL (reference sequence). CDR3 in DNA: TGTGCCAGCAGCCATCCGGGGGGCAGGGAGGGAGGCTACACCTTC. Translated: CASSHPGGREGGYTF.

The chain uses TRBV11-1 and TRBJ2-3; D is possibly TRBD2 (6 bases). The CDR3 has 14 residues. Germline CDR1 reads SGHAT; CDR2 reads FQDESV (reference sequence). V was shortened by 5 bases and J by 0 bases, with 9 bases between the two germline ends. This CDR3 reads CASSRSGSTDTQYF. In DNA form, the CDR3 reads TGTGCCAGCAGCCGCAGCGGGAGCACAGATACGCAGTATTTT.

The chain uses TRBV28 and TRBJ2-1; D is perhaps TRBD1 (6 bases). CDR1 and CDR2 from the germline V gene are MDHEN and SYDVKM. V was cut by 6 bases and J by 4 bases, with 22 bases left in between. The CDR3 length is 17 residues. In nucleotides, the CDR3 is TGTGCCAGCAGCTCCGCCCTAGGGGGAACAGATTACAATGAGCAGTTCTTC. It yields the protein CASSSALGGTDYNEQFF.